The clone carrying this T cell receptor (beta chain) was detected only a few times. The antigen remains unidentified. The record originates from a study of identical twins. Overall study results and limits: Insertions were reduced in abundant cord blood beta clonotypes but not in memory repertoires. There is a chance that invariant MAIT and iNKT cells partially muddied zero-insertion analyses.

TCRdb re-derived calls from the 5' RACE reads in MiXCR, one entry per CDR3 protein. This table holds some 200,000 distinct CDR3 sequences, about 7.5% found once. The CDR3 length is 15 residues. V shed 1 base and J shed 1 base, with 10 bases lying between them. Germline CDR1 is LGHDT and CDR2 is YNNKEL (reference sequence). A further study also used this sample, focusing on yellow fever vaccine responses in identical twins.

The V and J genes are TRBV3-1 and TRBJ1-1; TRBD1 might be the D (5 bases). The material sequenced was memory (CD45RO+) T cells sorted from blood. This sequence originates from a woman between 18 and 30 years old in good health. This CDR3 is CASSQGQGTNTEAFF. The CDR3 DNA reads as TGTGCCAGCAGCCAAGGGCAGGGAACGAACACTGAAGCTTTCTTT.